This TCR beta chain was recorded in a study of CD8 T cells in ankylosing spondylitis. The ends lost 5 bases at V and 5 bases at J; junction bases unmatched: 6. CDR1 and CDR2 from the germline V gene are MNHEY and SMNVEV (reference sequence). This CDR3 has 15 residues. One entry per CDR3 protein results from TCRdb running MiXCR on the 5' RACE reads. The sample consists of a few hundred thousand distinct CDR3 sequences, more than 15% of them appearing once. This clonotype showed up just a few times. The rearrangement joins TRBV27 to TRBJ2-3; 11 bases match TRBD2. The sequenced material came from blood, either unsorted or a sorted T cell fraction (not recorded which). The TCR was taken from a male donor with ankylosing spondylitis or in good health (not recorded which). CDR3 in DNA: TGTGCCAGCAGTAGACTAGCGGGAACAGGAGATACGCAGTATTTT. Translating it yields CASSRLAGTGDTQYF.